This T cell receptor (beta chain) emerged from a study of blood T cell repertoires in COVID-19 (dated by TCRdb to about 2020). About the full investigation: Collaborator samples came from the United States, Italy and Spain and covered acute and convalescent phases of COVID-19. The material from the prospective study consisted of cDNA or gDNA derived from T cells, B-cell-depleted T cells, or PBMCs. Deeply sampled blood TCRbeta repertoires from subjects exposed to, actively infected with, or recovered from COVID-19 were included in the dataset. The repertoires were released in a freely available public database meant as a resource for research on the immune response to SARS-CoV-2. The samples were drawn from the first 160 participants of the ongoing ImmuneRACE study and from more than 1,000 subjects provided by 6 global collaborators. Sample metadata almost always included a de-identified subject ID, COVID-19 status, age in years and sex. HLA class I and class II types, where available, came from metadata supplied by the sample provider rather than from assay-based typing. The research as a whole found: Clinical and demographic metadata were provided uncurated, with the amount varying by source and participant.

TCRbeta CDR3 regions were amplified from genomic DNA using the immunoSEQ Assay, a bias-controlled multiplex PCR. In the source study's methods: The number of nucleated cells in each sample was estimated from the amplification of reference gene primers within the assay. Sequence reads were collapsed and filtered to measure the absolute abundance of every unique TCRbeta CDR3 rearrangement. For each sample, productive Simpson clonality was calculated by taking the square root of Simpson's diversity index across productive rearrangements. TCRdb carries this immuneACCESS record with in-frame sequences only. Its versions omit some clonotypes, under half of them owing to an unresolved V gene in the studies checked, with the rest unexplained. V, J and clone size reflect that table, while D and trimming were determined from the DNA. The sample table shows a few hundred thousand clones, and 70% to 90% are seen once. 3.5% to 4% of the sample rests with the top ten.

Here V drops 5 bases and J drops 2 bases, and the junction holds 4 bases not matched to any gene. CDR1 SNHLY and CDR2 FYNNEI were looked up in the germline V gene. The CDR3, from cysteine to phenylalanine, totals 16 residues. The sequence is cut down to CDR3 DNA, 48 bases in frame from base 1. Each collaborating institution followed its own protocols to collect whole blood in K2EDTA tubes. For TCRbeta analysis, collaborators shipped samples in one of three forms: frozen whole blood, isolated PBMCs, or DNA extracted from either of those sample types. A note on this clone: What antigen it recognizes has not been identified. Within one base of it there is no much larger clone, and no base qualities were kept.

Material for sequencing was peripheral blood. The receptor was derived from a man aged 18 to 30 with active or convalescent COVID-19. The sequence links TRBV2 to TRBJ2-3; 13 nucleotides in the junction match TRBD2. CDR3 reads: CASSRGLAGDTDTQYF. The bases read TGTGCCAGCAGTCGCGGACTAGCGGGGGACACAGATACGCAGTATTTT.